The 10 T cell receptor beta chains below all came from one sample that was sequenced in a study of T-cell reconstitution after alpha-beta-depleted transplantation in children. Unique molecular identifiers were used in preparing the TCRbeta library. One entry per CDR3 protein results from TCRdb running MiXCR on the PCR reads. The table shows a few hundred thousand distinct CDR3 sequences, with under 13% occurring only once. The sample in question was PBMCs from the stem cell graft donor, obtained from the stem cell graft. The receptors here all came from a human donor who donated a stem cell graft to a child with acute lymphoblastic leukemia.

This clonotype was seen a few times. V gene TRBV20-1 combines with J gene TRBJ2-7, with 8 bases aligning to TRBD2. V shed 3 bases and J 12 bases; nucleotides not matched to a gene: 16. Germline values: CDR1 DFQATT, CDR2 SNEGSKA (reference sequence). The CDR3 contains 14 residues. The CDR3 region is CSASPTSGGPGGYF. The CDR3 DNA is TGCAGTGCTAGCCCCACTAGCGGAGGGCCGGGGGGGTACTTC.

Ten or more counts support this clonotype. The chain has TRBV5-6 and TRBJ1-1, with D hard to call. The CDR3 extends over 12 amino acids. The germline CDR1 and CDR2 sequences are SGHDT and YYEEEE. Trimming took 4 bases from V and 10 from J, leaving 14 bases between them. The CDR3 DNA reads TGTGCCAGCAGCGCCGTCGGCACTACAGCTTTCTTT. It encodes CASSAVGTTAFF. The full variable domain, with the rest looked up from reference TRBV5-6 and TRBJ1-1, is DAGVTQSPTHLIKTRGQQVTLRCSPKSGHDTVSWYQQALGQGPQFIFQYYEEEERQRGNFPDRFSGHQFPNYSSELNVNALLLGDSALYLCASSAVGTTAFFGQGTRLTVV.

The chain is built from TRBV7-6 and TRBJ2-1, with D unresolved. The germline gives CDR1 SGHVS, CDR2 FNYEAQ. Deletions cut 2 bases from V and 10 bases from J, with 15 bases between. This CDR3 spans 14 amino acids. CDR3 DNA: TGTGCCAGCAGCTTATACCCCGGTTCTTACGAGCAGTTCTTC. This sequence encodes CASSLYPGSYEQFF. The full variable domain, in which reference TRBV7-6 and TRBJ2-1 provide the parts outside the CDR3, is GAGVSQSPRYKVTKRGQDVALRCDPISGHVSLYWYRQALGQGPEFLTYFNYEAQQDKSGLPNDRFSAERPEGSISTLTIQRTEQRDSAMYRCASSLYPGSYEQFFGPGTRLTVL.

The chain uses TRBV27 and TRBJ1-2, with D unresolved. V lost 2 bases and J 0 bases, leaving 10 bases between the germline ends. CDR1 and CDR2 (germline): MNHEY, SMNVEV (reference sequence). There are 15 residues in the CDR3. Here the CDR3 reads CASSLRYSSNYGYTF. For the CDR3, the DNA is TGTGCCAGCAGTTTAAGGTACAGCTCTAACTATGGCTACACCTTC.

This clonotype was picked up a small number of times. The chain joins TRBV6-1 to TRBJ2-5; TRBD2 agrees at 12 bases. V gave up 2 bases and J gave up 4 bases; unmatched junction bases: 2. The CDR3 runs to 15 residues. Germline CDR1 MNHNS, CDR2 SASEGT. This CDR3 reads CASSEPSGRAETQYF. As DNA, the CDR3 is TGTGCCAGCAGTGAACCTAGCGGGAGGGCAGAGACCCAGTACTTC.

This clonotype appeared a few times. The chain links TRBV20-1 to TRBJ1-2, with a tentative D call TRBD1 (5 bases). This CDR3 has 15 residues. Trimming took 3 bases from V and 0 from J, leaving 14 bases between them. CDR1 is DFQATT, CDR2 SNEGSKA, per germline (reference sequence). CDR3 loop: CSARGQGGSNYGYTF. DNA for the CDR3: TGCAGTGCTAGGGGGCAGGGAGGTTCTAACTATGGCTACACCTTC.

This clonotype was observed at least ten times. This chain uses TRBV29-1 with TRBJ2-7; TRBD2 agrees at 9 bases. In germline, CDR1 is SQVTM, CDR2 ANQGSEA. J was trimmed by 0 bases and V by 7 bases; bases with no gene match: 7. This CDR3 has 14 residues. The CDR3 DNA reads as TGCAGCGCTGTAGCGGGAGCGAGCTCCTACGAGCAGTACTTC. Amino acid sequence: CSAVAGASSYEQYF.

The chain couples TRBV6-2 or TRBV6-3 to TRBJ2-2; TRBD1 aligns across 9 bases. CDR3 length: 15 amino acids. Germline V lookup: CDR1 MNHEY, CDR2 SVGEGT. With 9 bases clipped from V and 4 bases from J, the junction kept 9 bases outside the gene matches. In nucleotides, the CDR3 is TGTGCCAGTTCCTTCCGGGACAGGGTCACCGGGGAGCTGTTTTTT. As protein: CASSFRDRVTGELFF.

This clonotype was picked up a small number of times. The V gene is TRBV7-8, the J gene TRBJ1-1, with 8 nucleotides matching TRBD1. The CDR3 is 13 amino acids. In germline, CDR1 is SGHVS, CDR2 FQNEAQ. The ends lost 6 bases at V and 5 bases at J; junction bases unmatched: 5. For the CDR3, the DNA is TGTGCCAGCAGACAGGGGGGAGGTACTGAAGCTTTCTTT. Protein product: CASRQGGGTEAFF.

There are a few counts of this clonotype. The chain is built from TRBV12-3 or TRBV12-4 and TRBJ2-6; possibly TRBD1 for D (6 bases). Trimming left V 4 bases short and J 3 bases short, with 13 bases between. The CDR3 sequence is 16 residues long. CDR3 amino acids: CASSSRTEDGANVLTF. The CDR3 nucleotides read TGTGCCAGCAGTTCACGGACAGAGGATGGGGCCAACGTCCTGACTTTC.